This TCR beta chain was obtained from a study of cytomegalovirus exposure and HLA in healthy donors (dated by TCRdb to about 2017). General notes on the study: A later analysis indicated that the 120 or so validation repertoires were generated on the platform also employed for the 700 or so repertoires of the first cohort. Besides the first cohort of roughly 640 subjects, a separate validation cohort made up of 95 to 150 different subjects was used. To predict cytomegalovirus infection status, the study combined high-throughput TCR immunosequencing, statistical association of individual TCRs with disease status, and machine learning. The study aimed to test whether signatures of past pathogen exposure could be identified by cataloging public T cell receptors. Results the study describes overall, beyond this receptor: The study listed 150 to 200 TCR beta chains as associated with cytomegalovirus. A later analysis lacked HLA typing for the validation cohort, so it scored co-occurrence in that cohort across all 120 or so repertoires. Of the cluster scores, roughly 95% were above 0 in a later analysis, which found that TCRs clustered in the first cohort also tended to co-occur in the roughly 130 validation repertoires. Across donors, most TCR sequences were observed very rarely, whereas some public TCRs were present in many individuals. It was suggested by the authors that the approach could potentially be generalized to other disease states and immunological phenotypes. In vitro tests confirmed that three of the cytomegalovirus-associated TCR beta chains recognize cytomegalovirus antigens. The classifier was reported to diagnose cytomegalovirus status with high specificity and sensitivity in both the original and validation cohorts.

Donors formed part of the validation cohort, which comprised fewer than 150 subjects and was distinct from the first cohort of several hundred subjects. Library preparation employed the immunoSEQ multiplex PCR assay. The authors' analysis ran thus. To diagnose cytomegalovirus status from the catalog of TCR beta chain sequences, a statistical classification framework was built. In TCRdb, the immuneACCESS table is reduced to in-frame sequences with V and J assigned. These tables do not hold every clone; where another copy was compared, an unresolved V gene accounts for under half, and the others remain unexplained. V, J and clone size reflect that table, while D and trimming were determined from the DNA. The sample has 100,000 to 150,000 clones on record, more than 95% of them singletons. Together, the top ten hold less than 2% of the sample. About this clone itself: Its antigen is currently not known. Within one base of it there is no much larger clone, and no base qualities were kept.

The source is a man younger than 35 in good health and CMV-seronegative. The sequencing input was PBMCs.

The CDR3 protein sequence reads: CAWSAWAPGYEQYF. The sequenced DNA is TGTGCCTGGAGTGCCTGGGCCCCAGGCTACGAGCAGTACTTC. In this chain, TRBV30 is recombined with TRBJ2-7, with no confidently assigned D gene. CDR3 length: 14 amino acids, cysteine to phenylalanine. Here the CDR3 DNA is all that survives: 42 bases in frame from base 1. The germline ends are 13 bases apart after V is trimmed by 1 base and J by 3 bases. CDR1 GTSNPN and CDR2 SVGIG were looked up in the germline V gene (reference sequence).